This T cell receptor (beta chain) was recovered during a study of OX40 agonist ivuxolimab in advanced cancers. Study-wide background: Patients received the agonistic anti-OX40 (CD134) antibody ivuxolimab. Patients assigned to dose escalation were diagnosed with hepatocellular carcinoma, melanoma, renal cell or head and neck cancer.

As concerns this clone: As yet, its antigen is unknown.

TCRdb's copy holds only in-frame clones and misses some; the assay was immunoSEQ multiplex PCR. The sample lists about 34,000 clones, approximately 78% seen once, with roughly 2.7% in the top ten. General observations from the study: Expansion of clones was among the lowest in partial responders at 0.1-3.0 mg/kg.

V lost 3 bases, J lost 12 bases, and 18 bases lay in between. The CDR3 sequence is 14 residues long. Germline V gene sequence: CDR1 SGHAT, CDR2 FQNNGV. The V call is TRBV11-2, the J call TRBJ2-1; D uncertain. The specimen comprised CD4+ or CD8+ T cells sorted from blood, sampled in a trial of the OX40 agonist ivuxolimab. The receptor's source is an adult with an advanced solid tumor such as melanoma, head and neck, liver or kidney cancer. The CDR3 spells CASSFSSGPATQFF. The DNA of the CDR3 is TGTGCCAGCAGCTTCTCCTCCGGGCCTGCGACGCAGTTCTTC.